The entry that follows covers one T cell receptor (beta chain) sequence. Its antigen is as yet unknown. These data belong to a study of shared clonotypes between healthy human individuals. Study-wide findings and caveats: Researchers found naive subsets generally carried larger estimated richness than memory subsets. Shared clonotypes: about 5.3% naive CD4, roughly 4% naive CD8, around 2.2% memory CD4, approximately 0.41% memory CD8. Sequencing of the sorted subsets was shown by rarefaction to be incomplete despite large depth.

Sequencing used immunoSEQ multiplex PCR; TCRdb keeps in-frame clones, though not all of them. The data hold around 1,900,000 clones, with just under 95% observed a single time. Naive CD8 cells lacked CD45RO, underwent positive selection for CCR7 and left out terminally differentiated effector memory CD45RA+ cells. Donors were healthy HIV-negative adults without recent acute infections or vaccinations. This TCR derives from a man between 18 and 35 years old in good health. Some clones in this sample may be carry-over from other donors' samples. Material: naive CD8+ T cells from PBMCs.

For the CDR3, the DNA is TGTGCCAGCAGCTTAGCTGGGGCGCATGGCTACACCTTC. Amino acid sequence: CASSLAGAHGYTF. The V gene is TRBV7-9, the J gene TRBJ1-2; tentative D call: TRBD1 (5 bases). V dropped 0 bases and J dropped 6 bases, with 8 bases sitting between them. This CDR3 is 13 amino acids long. Per germline, CDR1 SEHNR and CDR2 FQNEAQ (reference sequence).